This TCR beta chain emerged from a study of blood T cell repertoires in COVID-19. Study overall: COVID-19 samples from acute and convalescent phases originated in the United States, Italy and Spain.

Produced via immunoSEQ multiplex PCR; TCRdb's table is partial and in-frame only. The table lists fewer than 120,000 clones, around 82% of them singletons. The CDR3 is 11 residues long. Trimming took 5 bases from V and 5 from J, leaving 6 bases between them. Germline V gene sequence: CDR1 SEHNR, CDR2 FQNEAQ (reference sequence). This clone showed up just once. The sequenced material came from peripheral blood. The chain employs TRBV7-9 and TRBJ1-2; D is unresolved. The sequence was obtained from a woman aged 60-70 years with acute or convalescent COVID-19. CDR3 residues: CASSRSYGYTF. The CDR3 DNA reads as TGTGCCAGCAGCCGTAGTTATGGCTACACCTTC.